This T cell receptor (beta chain) was profiled in a study of shared T cell receptors in the human thymus. This clone was found once. The CDR3 loop spans 15 amino acids. Germline V lookup: CDR1 SGHDN, CDR2 FVKESK. V lost 3 bases and J 5 bases, leaving 15 bases between the germline ends. Profiled with immunoSEQ multiplex PCR; TCRdb holds only in-frame clones, not every one. The sample contains hundreds of thousands of clones, roughly 86% of which appear only once. These data were also filed under a second study, of human thymus T cells.

The J gene is TRBJ2-3, the V gene TRBV14, with a possible D match to TRBD2 (6 bases). The clonotype originates from a boy under three years old with a congenital heart defect. Specimen: thymocytes. Written as DNA, the CDR3 is TGTGCCAGCAGCCACAGACCGGGACTTAAAGATACGCAGTATTTT. Residues: CASSHRPGLKDTQYF.